This T cell receptor beta chain appears in the sequencing data of a study of cytomegalovirus exposure and HLA in healthy donors. The PCR was carried out with 60 Vbeta primers and 13 Jbeta primers. The assay was immunoSEQ multiplex PCR, and TCRdb's table has in-frame clones only and misses some. The sample records 150,000 or so clones, about four fifths being singletons. The sample consisted of PBMCs. The receptor comes from a boy under 10 years old in good health and CMV-seronegative.

CDR3 in DNA: TGTGCCAGCAGCCAGTACAGGGTCCCAGATACGCAGTATTTT. It yields the protein CASSQYRVPDTQYF. V and J are TRBV2 and TRBJ2-3, with D possibly being TRBD1 (6 bases). This CDR3 has 14 amino acids. The germline V and J ends were trimmed by 6 bases and 4 bases, with 14 bases remaining between them. Germline V gene data show CDR1 as SNHLY and CDR2 as FYNNEI. Full variable domain (remainder filled in from reference TRBV2 and TRBJ2-3): EPEVTQTPSHQVTQMGQEVILRCVPISNHLYFYWYRQILGQKVEFLVSFYNNEISEKSEIFDDQFSVERPDGSNFTLKIRSTKLEDSAMYFCASSQYRVPDTQYFGPGTRLTVL.